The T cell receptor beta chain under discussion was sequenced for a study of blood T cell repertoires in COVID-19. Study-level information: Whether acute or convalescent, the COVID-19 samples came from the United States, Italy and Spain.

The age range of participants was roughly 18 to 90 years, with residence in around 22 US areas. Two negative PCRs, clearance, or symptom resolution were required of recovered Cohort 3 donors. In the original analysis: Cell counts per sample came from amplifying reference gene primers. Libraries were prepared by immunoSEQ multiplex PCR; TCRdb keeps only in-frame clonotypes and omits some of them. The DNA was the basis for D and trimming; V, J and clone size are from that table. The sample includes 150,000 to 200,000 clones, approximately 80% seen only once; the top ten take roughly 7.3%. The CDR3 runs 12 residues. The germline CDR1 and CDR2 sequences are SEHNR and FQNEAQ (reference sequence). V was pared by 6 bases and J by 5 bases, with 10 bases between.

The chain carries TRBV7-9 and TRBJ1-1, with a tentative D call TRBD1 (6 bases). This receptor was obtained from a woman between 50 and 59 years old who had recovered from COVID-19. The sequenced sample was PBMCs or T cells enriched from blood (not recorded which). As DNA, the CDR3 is TGTGCCAGCAGAAAACAGGGAACTGAAGCTTTCTTT. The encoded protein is CASRKQGTEAFF.